This T cell receptor (beta chain) appears in the sequencing data of a study of blood T cell repertoires in COVID-19. Overall study: Samples came from the United States, Italy and Spain, spanning acute and convalescent COVID-19. Sample material is recorded as cDNA or gDNA derived from T cells, B-cell-depleted T cells, or PBMCs.

This CDR3 region has 12 residues. The V gene's germline CDR1 is KGHSH and CDR2 LQKENI. V lost 3 bases and J lost 6, with 9 bases in between. Per the study methods: How many nucleated cells were present was estimated from reference gene primer amplification. Measured with immunoSEQ multiplex PCR; TCRdb has only the in-frame clones, and not every one. Clone size and V and J calls were adopted from that table, with D and trimming inferred from the DNA. Counted here are around 130,000 clones, 88% occurring once; the ten biggest clones make up 2.5% to 3%. Followed over time, Seattle patients had been enrolled while infection was active.

Specimen: peripheral blood. The source is a human donor with COVID-19, enrolled during active disease. The donor label of this sample is uncertain. The chain uses TRBV18 and TRBJ2-7, with unresolved D. The CDR3 DNA sequence: TGTGCCAGCTCACCGATCCCGGGCGAGCAGTACTTC. This gives the protein CASSPIPGEQYF.